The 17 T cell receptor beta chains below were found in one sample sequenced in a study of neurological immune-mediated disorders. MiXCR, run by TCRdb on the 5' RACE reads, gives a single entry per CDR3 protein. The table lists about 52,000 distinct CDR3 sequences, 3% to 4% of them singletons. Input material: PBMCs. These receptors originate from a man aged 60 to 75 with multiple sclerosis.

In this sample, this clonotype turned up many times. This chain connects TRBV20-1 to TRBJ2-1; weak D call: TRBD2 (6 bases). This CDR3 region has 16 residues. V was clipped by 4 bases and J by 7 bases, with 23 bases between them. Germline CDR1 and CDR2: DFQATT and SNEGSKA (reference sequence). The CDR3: CSAIKGFSGAGNEQFF. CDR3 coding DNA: TGCAGTGCTATCAAAGGGTTTAGCGGTGCAGGGAATGAGCAGTTCTTC.

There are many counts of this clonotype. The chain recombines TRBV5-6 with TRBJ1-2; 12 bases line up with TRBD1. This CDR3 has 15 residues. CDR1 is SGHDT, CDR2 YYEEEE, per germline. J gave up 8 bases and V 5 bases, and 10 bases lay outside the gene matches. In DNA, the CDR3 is TGTGCCAGCAGTCGGGACAGGGGGCTCTCGGAGGGCTACACCTTC. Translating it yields CASSRDRGLSEGYTF.

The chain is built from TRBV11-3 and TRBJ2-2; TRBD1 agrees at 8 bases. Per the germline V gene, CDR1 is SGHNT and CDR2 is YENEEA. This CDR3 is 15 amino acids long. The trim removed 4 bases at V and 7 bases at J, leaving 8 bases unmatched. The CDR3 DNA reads TGTGCCAGCAGCTCAGGGGGCGAATTTGGCGGGGAGCTGTTTTTT. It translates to CASSSGGEFGGELFF.

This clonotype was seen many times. CDR3 bases: TGTGCCAGCAGTTTTGAGTCAGGGTACAATCAGCCCCAGCATTTT. Amino acid sequence: CASSFESGYNQPQHF. The V and J genes are TRBV27 and TRBJ1-5; TRBD1 might be the D (5 bases). Germline CDR1 and CDR2: MNHEY and SMNVEV (reference sequence). The CDR3 sequence is 15 residues long. The V end was cut by 3 bases, the J end by 3 bases, with 12 bases between.

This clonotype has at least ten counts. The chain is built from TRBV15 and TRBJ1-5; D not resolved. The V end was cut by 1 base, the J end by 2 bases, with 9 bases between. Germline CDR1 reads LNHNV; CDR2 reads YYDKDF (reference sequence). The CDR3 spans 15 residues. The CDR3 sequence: CATSRAGTRNQPQHF. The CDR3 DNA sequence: TGTGCCACCAGCAGAGCTGGCACCCGCAATCAGCCCCAGCATTTT. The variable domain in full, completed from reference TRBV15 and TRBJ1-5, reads DAMVIQNPRYQVTQFGKPVTLSCSQTLNHNVMYWYQQKSSQAPKLLFHYYDKDFNNEADTPDNFQSRRPNTSFCFLDIRSPGLGDTAMYLCATSRAGTRNQPQHFGDGTRLSIL.

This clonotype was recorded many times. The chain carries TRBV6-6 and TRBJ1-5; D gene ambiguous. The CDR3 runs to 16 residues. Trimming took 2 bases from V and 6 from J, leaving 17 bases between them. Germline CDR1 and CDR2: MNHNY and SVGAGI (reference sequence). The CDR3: CASSYRRAGFAQPQHF. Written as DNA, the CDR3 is TGTGCCAGCAGTTACCGCCGGGCCGGATTTGCTCAGCCCCAGCATTTT.

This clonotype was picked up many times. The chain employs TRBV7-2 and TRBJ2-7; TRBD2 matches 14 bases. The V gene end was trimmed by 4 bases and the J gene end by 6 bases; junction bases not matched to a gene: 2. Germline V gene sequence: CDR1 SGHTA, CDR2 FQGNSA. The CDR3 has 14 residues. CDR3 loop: CASSWTSGGTEQYF. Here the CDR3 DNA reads TGTGCCAGCAGCTGGACTAGCGGGGGGACCGAGCAGTACTTC.

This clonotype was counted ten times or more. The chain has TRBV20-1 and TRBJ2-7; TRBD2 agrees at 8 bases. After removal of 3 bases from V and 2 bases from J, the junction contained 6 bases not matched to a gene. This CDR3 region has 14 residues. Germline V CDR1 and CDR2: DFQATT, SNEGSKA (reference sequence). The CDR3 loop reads CSASETGGAYEQYF. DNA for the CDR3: TGCAGTGCTAGCGAAACGGGGGGGGCCTACGAGCAGTACTTC.

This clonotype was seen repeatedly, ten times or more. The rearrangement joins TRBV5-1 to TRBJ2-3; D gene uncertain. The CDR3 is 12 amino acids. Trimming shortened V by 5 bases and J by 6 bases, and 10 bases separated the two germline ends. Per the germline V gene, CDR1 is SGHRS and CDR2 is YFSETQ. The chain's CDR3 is CASSQLGDTQYF. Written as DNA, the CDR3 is TGCGCCAGCAGTCAATTGGGGGATACGCAGTATTTT.

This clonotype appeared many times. This chain's CDR3 is CSAGLSGRATGELFF. DNA for the CDR3: TGCAGTGCTGGCCTTAGCGGGAGGGCCACCGGGGAGCTGTTTTTT. The chain couples TRBV20-1 to TRBJ2-2; 11 positions match TRBD2. Per germline, CDR1 DFQATT and CDR2 SNEGSKA (reference sequence). CDR3 length equals 15 residues. After removal of 5 bases from V and 4 bases from J, the junction contained 6 bases not matched to a gene.

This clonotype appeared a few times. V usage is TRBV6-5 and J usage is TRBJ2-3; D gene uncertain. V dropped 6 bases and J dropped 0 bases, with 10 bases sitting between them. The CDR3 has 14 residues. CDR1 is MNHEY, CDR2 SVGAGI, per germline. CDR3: CASSKGFSTDTQYF. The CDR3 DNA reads TGTGCCAGCAGCAAAGGGTTTAGCACAGATACGCAGTATTTT.

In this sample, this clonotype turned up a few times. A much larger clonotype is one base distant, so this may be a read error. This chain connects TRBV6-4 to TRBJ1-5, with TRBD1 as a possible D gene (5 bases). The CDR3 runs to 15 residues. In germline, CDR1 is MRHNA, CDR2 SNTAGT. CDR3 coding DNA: TGTGCCAGCAGTGATCGGGGGTTAAGCAATCAGCACCAGCATTTT. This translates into CASSDRGLSNQHQHF.

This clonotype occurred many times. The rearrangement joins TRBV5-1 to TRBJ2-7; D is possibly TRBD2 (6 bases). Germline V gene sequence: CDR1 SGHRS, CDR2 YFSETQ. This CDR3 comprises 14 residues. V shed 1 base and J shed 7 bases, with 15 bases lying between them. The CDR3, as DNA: TGCGCCAGCAGCTTGCCAGGGAGGTTTAAGGAGCAGTACTTC. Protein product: CASSLPGRFKEQYF. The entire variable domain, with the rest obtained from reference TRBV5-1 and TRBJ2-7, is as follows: KAGVTQTPRYLIKTRGQQVTLSCSPISGHRSVSWYQQTPGQGLQFLFEYFSETQRNKGNFPGRFSGRQFSNSRSEMNVSTLELGDSALYLCASSLPGRFKEQYFGPGTRLTVT.

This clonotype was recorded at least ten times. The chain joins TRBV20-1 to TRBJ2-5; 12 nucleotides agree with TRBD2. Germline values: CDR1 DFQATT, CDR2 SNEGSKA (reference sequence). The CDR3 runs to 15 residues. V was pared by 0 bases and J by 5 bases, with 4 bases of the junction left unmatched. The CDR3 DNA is TGCAGTGCTAGAGAACGGACTAGCGGGATGGAGACCCAGTACTTC. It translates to CSARERTSGMETQYF.

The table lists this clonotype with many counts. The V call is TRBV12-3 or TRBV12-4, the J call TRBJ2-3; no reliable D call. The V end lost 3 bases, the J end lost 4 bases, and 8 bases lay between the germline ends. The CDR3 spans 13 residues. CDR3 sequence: CASSLIGPDTQYF. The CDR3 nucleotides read TGTGCCAGCAGTTTGATAGGACCAGATACGCAGTATTTT.

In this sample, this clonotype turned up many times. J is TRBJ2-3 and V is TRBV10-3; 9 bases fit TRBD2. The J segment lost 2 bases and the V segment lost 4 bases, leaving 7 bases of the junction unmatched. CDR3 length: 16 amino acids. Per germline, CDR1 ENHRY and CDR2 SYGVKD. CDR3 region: CAISVVAGDLTDTQYF. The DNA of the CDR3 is TGTGCCATCAGTGTGGTAGCGGGAGACCTCACAGATACGCAGTATTTT.

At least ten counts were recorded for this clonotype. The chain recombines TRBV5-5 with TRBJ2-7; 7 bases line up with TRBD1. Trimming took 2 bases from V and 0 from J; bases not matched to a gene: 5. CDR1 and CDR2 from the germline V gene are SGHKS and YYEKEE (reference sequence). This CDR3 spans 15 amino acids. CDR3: CASSLGNRGSYEQYF. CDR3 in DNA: TGTGCCAGCAGCTTAGGGAACAGGGGCTCCTACGAGCAGTACTTC.